Reported below is one T cell receptor (beta chain). Its antigen is as yet unknown. Trimming pared 1 base from V and 0 bases from J, leaving 5 bases between. There are 14 residues in the CDR3. Germline V gives CDR1 PRHDT, CDR2 FYEKMQ (reference sequence). The data originate from a study of shared clonotypes between healthy human individuals. Findings and caveats of the study: Expectations were that clonotype sharing among donors would be affected by sequencing depth. Rarefaction showed sorted-subset sequencing was incomplete despite large depth. A reduction in generation probabilities was seen for non-shared clonotypes relative to those shared by all four donors.

Using immunoSEQ multiplex PCR, the repertoire was profiled, and TCRdb retains in-frame clones only, with some absent. The sample has fewer than 1.8 million clones, roughly 98.5% seen once. All of the donors resided in Nashville, Tennessee, and each was a Caucasian adult. This sequence joins TRBV13 and TRBJ2-3; no definite D call. Sequencing was done on a sample of naive CD4+ T cells sorted from blood. Subset denoted: CD45RA+ positively selected. This receptor was obtained from a man aged 25-45 years in good health. For the CDR3, the DNA is TGTGCCAGCAGCTTAGTGGGGAGCACAGATACGCAGTATTTT. It encodes CASSLVGSTDTQYF.